This note documents a single T cell receptor beta chain sequence. The record originates from a study of blood T cell repertoires in COVID-19. Study-level information: Sources were T cells, B-cell-depleted T cells, or PBMCs; the material itself was cDNA or gDNA.

The repertoire was sequenced with immunoSEQ multiplex PCR; TCRdb's copy has only in-frame clones and lacks some. The sample holds roughly 50,000 clones, around 84% seen once. V was pared by 5 bases and J by 7 bases, with 10 bases of the junction left unmatched. The CDR3 is 16 residues long. CDR1 is LGHNT, CDR2 FRNRAP, per germline. The chain joins TRBV12-5 to TRBJ2-1; 11 bases fit TRBD1. The specimen sequenced was peripheral blood. The clonotype comes from a woman of 80 years or more with COVID-19, enrolled during active disease. The CDR3 DNA sequence: TGTGCTAGTGGTCACCCTCGGGACAGGGGGGGGAATGAGCAGTTCTTC. Its translation: CASGHPRDRGGNEQFF.